This TCR beta chain originates from a study of a mutant IDH1 vaccine in newly diagnosed glioma. Study background: Treated patients, around 60% male and about 38% female, averaged approximately 40 years of age.

Notes on this clone: The antigen remains unidentified.

The time point was: week 5, during vaccination. All doses held 300 ug of mutant IDH1 20-mer peptide, with topical imiquimod. The CDR3 spans 16 residues. CDR1 is MNHNY, CDR2 SVGAGI, per germline (reference sequence). The V end lost 5 bases, the J end lost 1 base, and 14 bases lay between the germline ends. Here immunoSEQ multiplex PCR was the method, and the copy in TCRdb shows in-frame clones only, minus some. The sample includes approximately 38,000 clones, 80% to 90% of them seen just once. The study's findings and limits: Among top peripheral T cell clonotypes, changes seemed unrelated to pseudoprogression.

Sequencing used PBMCs, obtained from a glioma patient whose treatment included an IDH1 peptide vaccine. The chain carries TRBV6-6 and TRBJ2-2; possibly TRBD2 for D (5 bases). This clonotype originated in a man aged 35 to 55 with glioma. The CDR3 DNA follows: TGTGCCAGCAGTGCCGAGGTCCGGGAGAACACCGGGGAGCTGTTTTTT. Protein sequence: CASSAEVRENTGELFF.